Listed here is a single T cell receptor (beta chain). Its antigen has not been determined. Base qualities are not recorded, but no much larger clone differs from it by a single base. These data originate in a study of blood T cell repertoires in COVID-19 (dated by TCRdb to 2019 to 2021). With regard to the full study: Samples from collaborators originated in the United States, Italy and Spain and spanned both the acute and convalescent phases of COVID-19. Samples were obtained from the ongoing ImmuneRACE study (first 160 participants) and from 950 to 1,500 subjects provided by 6 global collaborators. Where available, HLA class I and class II types were taken from metadata supplied by the sample provider and were not determined by assay-based typing. The prospective study material was composed of cDNA or gDNA derived from T cells, B-cell-depleted T cells, or PBMCs. The repertoires were released in a freely available public database meant as a resource for research on the immune response to SARS-CoV-2. The sample metadata nearly always contained a de-identified subject ID, COVID-19 status, age in years and sex. Subjects who had been exposed to COVID-19, were actively infected with it, or had recovered from it provided the deeply sampled blood TCRbeta repertoires that made up the dataset.

The CDR3 runs 13 residues from the cysteine to the phenylalanine. The retained sequence is limited to the CDR3, 39 bases, with the frame set at the first base. Taken from the germline V gene (reference sequence), the CDR1 and CDR2 loops are WNHNN and SYGVQD. V gives up 5 bases and J gives up 6 bases, and the segment between their germline ends measures 13 bases. Participants in the prospective study were enrolled through a virtual design, were aged roughly 18 to 100 years, and lived in roughly 24 United States geographic areas. To assign participants to cohorts, the prospective study relied on clinical history that participants themselves reported in a screening survey and a study questionnaire. Recovered participants in ImmuneRACE Cohort 3 were defined as having two consecutive negative NP/OP PCR tests, clearance from a healthcare professional, or resolution of symptoms. Each participant in the prospective study had whole blood, serum and a nasopharyngeal or oropharyngeal swab collected by mobile phlebotomists. Prospective study participants could optionally give additional blood draws and questionnaires over a roughly 2-month period. Blood samples from the prospective study were shipped frozen or at room temperature prior to DNA extraction.

The investigation overall reported the following: The quantity of clinical and demographic metadata differed by source and by participant and was supplied without curation.

The immunoSEQ Assay, a bias-controlled multiplex PCR, was used to amplify TCRbeta CDR3 regions from genomic DNA. The study's own analysis went as follows. The number of nucleated cells in each sample was estimated by amplification of reference gene primers within the assay. To quantify the absolute abundance of each unique TCRbeta CDR3 rearrangement, sequence reads were collapsed and filtered. Productive Simpson clonality was computed per sample as the square root of Simpson's diversity index over productive rearrangements. As stored in TCRdb, this immuneACCESS dataset retains in-frame rearrangements with V and J assigned. A fraction of the clones does not appear; measured against another copy, unresolved V genes explain less than half of the discrepancy, and the remainder lacks a known reason. D and trimming come from the DNA, and the V and J calls and clone size come from that table. The table for this sample lists around 250,000 clones; 85% to 90% of them were counted only once. In total, the top ten clones hold approximately 1.6% of the sample.

The sequenced material came from PBMCs or T cells enriched from blood (not recorded which). The receptor's source is a woman aged 45-60 years who had recovered from COVID-19. The sequence joins TRBV10-1 to TRBJ1-1, with a tentative D gene TRBD1 over 5 matching bases. This receptor carries the CDR3 CASSSRGLPEAFF. The sequence in DNA is TGCGCCAGCAGTTCAAGGGGTTTGCCTGAAGCTTTCTTT.